A single sample is the source of the 13 T cell receptor beta chains below, sequenced in a study of cytomegalovirus exposure and HLA in healthy donors. The PCR made use of 60 Vbeta and 13 Jbeta primers. Assay used: immunoSEQ multiplex PCR; TCRdb lists only in-frame clones, some missing. The table lists some 120,000 clones, 79% of them singletons. The sequenced sample was PBMCs. These receptors were obtained from a man younger than 30 in good health and CMV-seronegative.

The rearrangement links TRBV28 to TRBJ1-5; 7 nucleotides match TRBD1. Germline V gene sequence: CDR1 MDHEN, CDR2 SYDVKM. The CDR3 loop spans 17 amino acids. With 2 bases clipped from V and 0 bases from J, the junction kept 7 bases outside the gene matches. CDR3 in amino acids: CASSLIGGDHSNQPQHF. The DNA for the CDR3 is TGTGCCAGCAGTTTAATAGGGGGCGATCATAGCAATCAGCCCCAGCATTTT.

In nucleotides, the CDR3 is TGTGCCAGCAGCAACCGGGACAGTTCCTACGAGCAGTACTTC. This encodes CASSNRDSSYEQYF. This chain uses TRBV11-2 with TRBJ2-7, with TRBD1 matching over 7 bases. With 5 bases clipped from V and 1 base from J, the junction kept 5 bases outside the gene matches. Looked up from germline, CDR1 is SGHAT and CDR2 is FQNNGV. The CDR3 has 14 residues.

V gene TRBV5-1 combines with J gene TRBJ1-1; no clear D gene. V lost 4 bases, J lost 1 base, and 14 bases lay in between. From germline, CDR1 is SGHRS and CDR2 YFSETQ. The CDR3 consists of 15 residues. In DNA, the CDR3 is TGCGCCAGCAGCCGACAAATGATTGGGAACACTGAAGCTTTCTTT. Its translation is CASSRQMIGNTEAFF.

The chain links TRBV28 to TRBJ2-7; possibly TRBD1 for D (6 bases). Per germline, CDR1 MDHEN and CDR2 SYDVKM. The V end lost 2 bases, the J end lost 9 bases, and 17 bases lay between the germline ends. This CDR3 comprises 14 residues. The CDR3 loop reads CASSLPTVRGGQYF. DNA for the CDR3: TGTGCCAGCAGTTTACCAACAGTCAGGGGCGGGCAGTACTTC. Filled out from reference TRBV28 and TRBJ2-7, the complete variable domain reads DVKVTQSSRYLVKRTGEKVFLECVQDMDHENMFWYRQDPGLGLRLIYFSYDVKMKEKGDIPEGYSVSREKKERFSLILESASTNQTSMYLCASSLPTVRGGQYFGPGTRLTVT.

This clone was picked up a small number of times. The CDR3 loop reads CASSLPSGSGTDTQYF. The DNA for the CDR3 is TGCGCCAGCAGCCTACCTAGCGGGAGTGGTACAGATACGCAGTATTTT. The genes are TRBV5-1 and TRBJ2-3; 10 bases fit TRBD2. Germline V CDR1 and CDR2: SGHRS, YFSETQ. The V and J ends lost 4 bases and 3 bases, in that order; junction bases with no gene match: 8. The CDR3 is made up of 16 amino acids.

This clone was detected once. The chain combines TRBV18 with TRBJ1-5; tentative D call: TRBD1 (5 bases). Germline V gives CDR1 KGHSH, CDR2 LQKENI. The CDR3 extends over 15 amino acids. V was clipped by 0 bases and J by 7 bases, with 13 bases between them. The CDR3 loop reads CASSPPAGEGQPQHF. In DNA form, the CDR3 reads TGTGCCAGCTCACCACCAGCGGGGGAGGGCCAGCCCCAGCATTTT.

This clone turned up a few times. The chain links TRBV19 to TRBJ2-3; the D gene is possibly TRBD2 (6 bases). Trimming stripped 3 bases from V and 2 bases from J, with 12 bases between. Germline V gives CDR1 LNHDA, CDR2 SQIVND (reference sequence). This CDR3 contains 15 residues. CDR3 residues: CASSMLSGDTDTQYF. In DNA form, the CDR3 reads TGTGCCAGTAGTATGCTTAGCGGCGACACAGATACGCAGTATTTT.

The chain employs TRBV6-6 and TRBJ2-5, with 11 nucleotides matching TRBD1. Germline assignment: CDR1 MNHNY and CDR2 SVGAGI (reference sequence). The length of the CDR3 is 14 residues. The ends lost 5 bases at V and 4 bases at J; junction bases unmatched: 3. This CDR3 is CASSPDRGRETQYF. The CDR3 DNA sequence: TGTGCCAGCAGTCCGGACAGGGGGCGAGAGACCCAGTACTTC.

The V and J genes are TRBV28 and TRBJ2-7; D possibly corresponds to TRBD1 (5 bases). Trimming pared 5 bases from V and 5 bases from J, leaving 16 bases between. Germline CDR1 MDHEN, CDR2 SYDVKM. This CDR3 comprises 14 residues. The CDR3 loop is CASSVSTQGHEQYF. DNA of the CDR3: TGTGCCAGCAGTGTCTCGACCCAGGGCCACGAGCAGTACTTC.

V gene TRBV7-2 combines with J gene TRBJ1-2, with TRBD1 matching 9 bases. J was trimmed by 2 bases and V by 1 base; bases with no gene match: 8. Germline CDR1 SGHTA, CDR2 FQGNSA. There are 17 residues in the CDR3. The chain's CDR3 is CASSLDWVGTGNYGYTF. CDR3 DNA sequence: TGTGCCAGCAGCTTAGATTGGGTGGGGACAGGGAACTATGGCTACACCTTC.

This sequence joins TRBV28 and TRBJ2-3, with D hard to call. Germline V gene data show CDR1 as MDHEN and CDR2 as SYDVKM. V lost 3 bases to trimming and J lost 6 bases, with 13 bases between them. CDR3 length equals 14 residues. The CDR3 nucleotides are TGTGCCAGCAGTTTTCCGCCCCAGGCGGATACGCAGTATTTT. Protein product: CASSFPPQADTQYF.

This clone showed up just once. The chain has TRBV7-2 and TRBJ2-5, with D possibly TRBD2 on 6 matching bases. The V end was cut by 4 bases, the J end by 5 bases, with 11 bases between. This CDR3 has 13 amino acids. Germline CDR1 reads SGHTA; CDR2 reads FQGNSA. CDR3 region: CASSYRLVETQYF. In nucleotides, the CDR3 is TGTGCCAGCAGCTACCGACTAGTGGAGACCCAGTACTTC.

This clone came up a few times. The chain carries TRBV21-1 and TRBJ2-7; TRBD2, the D gene given by the table, was not confirmed from the DNA. TRBV21-1 is labeled a pseudogene. The CDR3 spans 16 residues. In nucleotides, the CDR3 is TGTGCCAGCAGCAAAATAGCGGGAGCCAGCTCCTACGAGCAGTACTTC. Protein sequence: CASSKIAGASSYEQYF.